The following is a T cell receptor beta chain sequence with its context. This sample is drawn from a study of blood T cell repertoires in COVID-19. Background on the study: Acute and convalescent COVID-19 samples came from the United States, Italy and Spain. PBMCs, B-cell-depleted T cells, or T cells provided the cDNA or gDNA that made up the material.

Some clones are missing from TCRdb's copy, which holds only in-frame ones; the method was immunoSEQ multiplex PCR. The table records 45,000 or so clones, roughly 85% of them present only once. This sequence originates from a woman in her 70s with acute or convalescent COVID-19. Sequences were obtained from peripheral blood.

The CDR3 is CASNPRGLVTDTQYF. The CDR3 DNA follows: TGCGCCAGCAACCCTAGGGGATTGGTCACAGATACGCAGTATTTT. The rearrangement uses TRBV5-1 and TRBJ2-3; the D gene is possibly TRBD1 (5 bases). The V and J ends lost 6 bases and 2 bases respectively, with 16 bases between them. The CDR3 loop spans 15 amino acids. Per the germline V gene, CDR1 is SGHRS and CDR2 is YFSETQ.